These 10 T cell receptor beta chains share one sample of origin, sequenced in a study of metastatic and nonmetastatic thyroid tumors. Through MiXCR, TCRdb re-clonotyped the PCR reads. The sample holds 20,000 to 25,000 clones, around an eighth seen once. Treatment of any kind had been given to no patient before thyroid surgery. Material: blood. These receptor sequences come from a female donor with papillary thyroid cancer or a benign thyroid nodule (not recorded which). Some clones in this sample may be carry-over from other donors' samples.

This clone was detected ten times or more. The V call is TRBV10-2, the J call TRBJ2-5; D not resolved. The CDR3 length is 12 residues. Per the germline V gene, CDR1 is WSHSY and CDR2 is SAAADI. Trimming cost V 7 bases and J 0 bases, with 6 bases left between them. The CDR3 spells CASILDQETQYF. In DNA, the CDR3 is TGCGCCAGCATCCTGGACCAAGAGACCCAGTACTTC.

This clone was observed at least ten times. The chain links TRBV12-3 or TRBV12-4 to TRBJ2-5, with TRBD1 identical over 7 bases. V gave up 7 bases and J gave up 4 bases; unmatched junction bases: 6. The CDR3 has 13 amino acids. CDR3 in amino acids: CASTRDSGETQYF. In nucleotides, the CDR3 is TGTGCCAGCACCCGGGACAGTGGAGAGACCCAGTACTTC.

A few counts support this clone. The genes are TRBV7-6 and TRBJ2-1; the match to TRBD2 covers 11 bases. The V gene's germline CDR1 is SGHVS and CDR2 FNYEAQ. The ends lost 1 base at V and 0 bases at J; junction bases unmatched: 5. This CDR3 region has 18 residues. The CDR3 reads CASSLGTSGGSSYNEQFF. DNA for the CDR3: TGTGCCAGCAGCTTAGGCACTAGCGGGGGTAGCTCCTACAATGAGCAGTTCTTC.

In its sample, this clone was seen many times. V usage is TRBV3-1 and J usage is TRBJ1-5; 10 nucleotides agree with TRBD1. J was trimmed by 2 bases and V by 3 bases; bases with no gene match: 7. The CDR3 spans 17 residues. Germline V gives CDR1 LGHDT, CDR2 YNNKEL (reference sequence). DNA of the CDR3: TGTGCCAGCAGCCAGCCTGCCGGGACAGGGGGCAATCAGCCCCAGCATTTT. It yields the protein CASSQPAGTGGNQPQHF.

This chain joins TRBV30 and TRBJ2-1, with D maybe TRBD2 (5 bases). Trimming shortened V by 8 bases and J by 4 bases, and 18 bases separated the two germline ends. CDR1 and CDR2 from the germline V gene are GTSNPN and SVGIG (reference sequence). This CDR3 is built from 14 residues. The CDR3 protein is CARTLGGLYNEQFF. The CDR3 nucleotides are TGTGCCCGGACCCTTGGCGGACTTTACAATGAGCAGTTCTTC.

This clone was counted at least ten times. The rearrangement links TRBV30 to TRBJ2-7, with 9 bases identical to TRBD2. V was clipped by 5 bases and J by 2 bases; unmatched bases: 4. Germline CDR1 reads GTSNPN; CDR2 reads SVGIG (reference sequence). CDR3 length: 13 residues. CDR3 sequence reads: CAWGAGGPYEQYF. CDR3 in DNA: TGTGCCTGGGGGGCGGGGGGGCCCTACGAGCAGTACTTC.

This clone is labeled as medium-sized. This chain uses TRBV27 with TRBJ2-7; D gene ambiguous. There are 13 residues in the CDR3. CDR1 MNHEY and CDR2 SMNVEV come from the germline V gene (reference sequence). With 5 bases removed from V and 3 bases from J, the gap between germline ends came to 11 bases. This chain's CDR3 is CASSVNGRYEQYF. CDR3 coding DNA: TGTGCCAGCAGTGTGAACGGGCGCTACGAGCAGTACTTC.

This chain links TRBV7-2 with TRBJ2-1, with D perhaps TRBD1 (8 bases). V was trimmed by 7 bases and J by 6 bases, leaving 16 bases between them. Germline CDR1 and CDR2: SGHTA and FQGNSA. CDR3 length: 14 amino acids. For the CDR3, the DNA is TGTGCCAGCACCACAGGGGGGGCATTCAATGAGCAGTTCTTC. It is translated as CASTTGGAFNEQFF.

This clone appeared many times. The rearrangement joins TRBV18 to TRBJ2-3; 8 bases map to TRBD2. Germline V gene sequence: CDR1 KGHSH, CDR2 LQKENI. CDR3 length: 18 residues. After removal of 3 bases from V and 2 bases from J, the junction contained 13 bases not matched to a gene. In DNA form, the CDR3 reads TGTGCCAGCTCACCTCGCCCGAGAGTAGCGGGAACCACAGATACGCAGTATTTT. This translates into CASSPRPRVAGTTDTQYF.

The chain uses TRBV15 and TRBJ1-5, with D unclear. The germline V gene has CDR1 LNHNV and CDR2 YYDKDF (reference sequence). V was clipped by 5 bases and J by 1 base, with 12 bases between them. This CDR3 is built from 15 residues. CDR3 sequence reads: CATSPRDTSNQPQHF. The CDR3 DNA reads as TGTGCCACCAGCCCCCGGGATACGAGCAATCAGCCCCAGCATTTT.